The 18 T cell receptor beta chains given below trace back to one sample, sequenced in a study of blood T cell repertoires in COVID-19. Sequenced by immunoSEQ multiplex PCR; TCRdb stores in-frame clones only, minus some. The table has fewer than 250,000 clones, approximately 90% seen once. Sequenced sample: PBMCs or T cells enriched from blood (not recorded which). Receptor source: a man aged 45-65 years who had been exposed to COVID-19.

The rearrangement uses TRBV7-9 and TRBJ1-1; D perhaps matches TRBD1 (5 bases). The germline gives CDR1 SEHNR, CDR2 FQNEAQ (reference sequence). This CDR3 has 12 residues. V lost 1 base and J lost 8, with 8 bases in between. The CDR3 bases are TGTGCCAGCAGCTTAGAAGCAGGGGAAGCTTTCTTT. Amino acids: CASSLEAGEAFF.

The chain links TRBV27 to TRBJ1-5; TRBD1 matches at 10 bases. The J segment lost 7 bases and the V segment lost 6 bases, leaving 3 bases of the junction unmatched. Germline CDR1 reads MNHEY; CDR2 reads SMNVEV (reference sequence). The CDR3 loop spans 13 amino acids. CDR3 residues: CASRPTGGQPQHF. CDR3 nucleotide sequence: TGTGCCAGCAGGCCGACAGGGGGCCAGCCCCAGCATTTT.

The DNA for the CDR3 is TGCGCCAGCAGCCTAACCGAGAGCAATCAGCCCCAGCATTTT. Translated, it gives CASSLTESNQPQHF. V is TRBV4-1 and J is TRBJ1-5; no clear D. Germline assignment: CDR1 MGHRA and CDR2 YSYEKL. The CDR3 has 14 residues. The V end lost 4 bases, the J end lost 1 base, and 8 bases lay between the germline ends.

The chain links TRBV5-1 to TRBJ1-4; a possible D gene is TRBD1 (5 bases). Germline V gene data show CDR1 as SGHRS and CDR2 as YFSETQ. The V gene lost 5 bases and the J gene lost 0 bases, with 20 bases spanning the gap. The CDR3 contains 18 residues. The CDR3 DNA follows: TGCGCCAGCAGTTCCCGAGACAGTTCCTTTGCAACTAATGAAAAACTGTTTTTT. This encodes CASSSRDSSFATNEKLFF. The variable domain in full, completed from reference TRBV5-1 and TRBJ1-4, reads KAGVTQTPRYLIKTRGQQVTLSCSPISGHRSVSWYQQTPGQGLQFLFEYFSETQRNKGNFPGRFSGRQFSNSRSEMNVSTLELGDSALYLCASSSRDSSFATNEKLFFGSGTQLSVL.

The V gene is TRBV10-3, the J gene TRBJ1-1, with D tentatively TRBD1 (6 bases). The CDR3 totals 15 residues. The germline V and J ends were trimmed by 3 bases and 4 bases, with 15 bases remaining between them. From germline, CDR1 is ENHRY and CDR2 SYGVKD. In nucleotides, the CDR3 is TGTGCCATCAGTGAAAAAGGACAACAGGGCACTGAAGCTTTCTTT. It yields the protein CAISEKGQQGTEAFF.

This sequence joins TRBV9 and TRBJ2-3; TRBD2 might be the D (6 bases). This CDR3 has 16 amino acids. From germline, CDR1 is SGDLS and CDR2 YYNGEE. Trimming shortened V by 3 bases and J by 2 bases, and 16 bases separated the two germline ends. For the CDR3, the DNA is TGTGCCAGCAGCGCAACCATTAGCGGAGCCACAGATACGCAGTATTTT. The encoded protein is CASSATISGATDTQYF.

V is TRBV6-5 and J is TRBJ2-3, with TRBD1 identical over 9 bases. Per the germline V gene, CDR1 is MNHEY and CDR2 is SVGAGI. V dropped 6 bases and J dropped 0; count of bases not matched to a gene: 4. CDR3 length equals 15 residues. The CDR3 loop is CASRPGTGSTDTQYF. The CDR3 DNA reads TGTGCCAGCAGGCCCGGGACAGGGAGCACAGATACGCAGTATTTT.

The V call is TRBV3-1 (or the pseudogene TRBV3-2), the J call TRBJ2-7; 7 nucleotides line up with TRBD2. Trimming took 4 bases from V and 0 from J; bases not matched to a gene: 3. From germline, CDR1 is LGHDT and CDR2 YNNKEL (reference sequence). The CDR3 runs to 14 residues. DNA of the CDR3: TGTGCCAGCAGCCGGGGCGGGAGCTCCTACGAGCAGTACGTC. This translates into CASSRGGSSYEQYV.

The V gene is TRBV27, the J gene TRBJ1-6; 7 nucleotides agree with TRBD1. The germline gives CDR1 MNHEY, CDR2 SMNVEV (reference sequence). V lost 5 bases and J lost 4; bases outside the gene matches: 11. The CDR3 has 17 amino acids. CDR3 sequence: CASSPRQGSLYNSPLHF. As DNA, the CDR3 is TGTGCCAGCAGTCCCCGACAGGGATCCCTTTATAATTCACCCCTCCACTTT.

This clone was observed a single time. The V call is TRBV5-1, the J call TRBJ2-5; 7 nucleotides line up with TRBD1. The CDR3 covers 15 residues. Germline loops: CDR1 SGHRS, CDR2 YFSETQ. V was clipped by 2 bases and J by 2 bases; unmatched bases: 6. CDR3 sequence: CASSLSWDRQETQYF. Here the CDR3 DNA reads TGCGCCAGCAGCTTAAGCTGGGACAGACAAGAGACCCAGTACTTC.

The chain is built from TRBV7-9 and TRBJ2-1; 15 bases align to TRBD2. V shed 1 base and J 9 bases; nucleotides not matched to a gene: 4. Germline CDR1 and CDR2: SEHNR and FQNEAQ (reference sequence). This CDR3 spans 16 amino acids. CDR3: CASSLGGTSGGREQFF. CDR3 bases: TGTGCCAGCAGCTTAGGCGGGACTAGCGGGGGGCGTGAGCAGTTCTTC.

This chain uses TRBV27 with TRBJ2-7; the match to TRBD1 covers 7 bases. Germline V CDR1 and CDR2: MNHEY, SMNVEV (reference sequence). V lost 4 bases to trimming and J lost 8 bases; unmatched junction nucleotides: 14. This CDR3 spans 15 amino acids. The CDR3 region is CASSWVPGQFFQQYF. CDR3 nucleotide sequence: TGTGCCAGCAGTTGGGTACCGGGACAGTTTTTCCAGCAGTACTTC.

The chain combines TRBV18 with TRBJ1-1, with D possibly matching TRBD1 (6 bases). V was pared by 5 bases and J by 5 bases, with 12 bases between. The CDR3 totals 13 residues. Looked up from germline, CDR1 is KGHSH and CDR2 is LQKENI. This CDR3 reads CASSAIGGTEAFF. The CDR3 DNA follows: TGTGCCAGCTCAGCGATAGGGGGAACTGAAGCTTTCTTT.

The rearrangement uses TRBV25-1 and TRBJ1-3, with D possibly TRBD1 on 6 matching bases. Germline loops: CDR1 MGHDK, CDR2 SYGVNS. Deletions cut 1 base from V and 3 bases from J, with 13 bases between. The CDR3 runs 16 residues. The CDR3 region is CASSELGGAGGNTIYF. The CDR3 nucleotides read TGTGCCAGCAGTGAATTAGGGGGGGCTGGTGGAAACACCATATATTTT.

Notes on this clone: An end of the junction differs from the germline gene, which may be a read error. The V and J genes are TRBV5-6 and TRBJ2-7; the D is unclear. The CDR3 is 13 amino acids. CDR1 SGHDT and CDR2 YYEEEE come from the germline V gene. The CDR3 loop is CASSLQQARRWDF. Written as DNA, the CDR3 is TGTGCCAGCAGCTTGCAGCAGGCCCGGCGCTGGGACTTC.

The V gene is TRBV7-2, the J gene TRBJ2-3; TRBD2 aligns across 7 bases. Germline values: CDR1 SGHTA, CDR2 FQGNSA. J was trimmed by 6 bases and V by 5 bases; bases with no gene match: 8. This CDR3 contains 14 residues. The CDR3 region has the DNA TGTGCCAGCAGCCAAGCGGGAACCTCGGATACGCAGTATTTT. It is translated as CASSQAGTSDTQYF. The full variable domain, with the rest looked up from reference TRBV7-2 and TRBJ2-3, is GAGVSQSPSNKVTEKGKDVELRCDPISGHTALYWYRQSLGQGLEFLIYFQGNSAPDKSGLPSDRFSAERTGGSVSTLTIQRTQQEDSAVYLCASSQAGTSDTQYFGPGTRLTVL.

The chain links TRBV2 to TRBJ2-5; 7 nucleotides align to TRBD1. V dropped 6 bases and J dropped 5; count of bases not matched to a gene: 9. This CDR3 spans 14 amino acids. Germline V gene data show CDR1 as SNHLY and CDR2 as FYNNEI. In nucleotides, the CDR3 is TGTGCCAGCAGCGGACAGGCCCATTCCGAGACCCAGTACTTC. Its translation is CASSGQAHSETQYF.

This clone is a singleton in its sample. This chain joins TRBV28 and TRBJ1-5, with 7 bases matching TRBD1. V lost 6 bases, J lost 3 bases, and 5 bases stayed unmatched. The length of the CDR3 is 14 residues. The germline V gene encodes CDR1 MDHEN and CDR2 SYDVKM. The CDR3 loop reads CASRNRGSNQPQHF. The CDR3, as DNA: TGTGCCAGCAGAAACAGGGGTTCCAATCAGCCCCAGCATTTT.